This is a list of T cell receptor beta chains from one sample in a study of cytomegalovirus exposure and HLA in healthy donors. The repertoire was sequenced with immunoSEQ multiplex PCR; TCRdb's copy has only in-frame clones and lacks some. Here the sample spans 55,000 or so clones, more than 75% being singletons. The source material was PBMCs. The receptor set was obtained from a female donor in good health and CMV-seronegative. Each CDR3 is given with its conserved first and last residue. Not every row has a clone size; where given, it reads once, few, many or a size class.

V gene	J gene	clone size	CDR3 protein
TRBV19	TRBJ1-5	.	CASRRDRGDNQPQHF
TRBV30	TRBJ2-3	.	CACLSATKQYF
TRBV6-1	TRBJ2-3	few	CASSEGGHPDTQYF
TRBV6-1	TRBJ1-2	.	CASSSTGQFSYGYTF
TRBV6-6	TRBJ1-1	few	CASIITLGRGNTEAFF
TRBV19	TRBJ2-7	.	CASSRTSGYEQYF
TRBV11-2	TRBJ1-1	once	CASSVAGTGGARTEAFF
TRBV6-5	TRBJ1-5	.	CASRKRGAVQPQHF
TRBV28	TRBJ2-1	.	CASSEAGTAYNEQFF
TRBV4-2	TRBJ2-1	.	CASSRTGSSNEQFF